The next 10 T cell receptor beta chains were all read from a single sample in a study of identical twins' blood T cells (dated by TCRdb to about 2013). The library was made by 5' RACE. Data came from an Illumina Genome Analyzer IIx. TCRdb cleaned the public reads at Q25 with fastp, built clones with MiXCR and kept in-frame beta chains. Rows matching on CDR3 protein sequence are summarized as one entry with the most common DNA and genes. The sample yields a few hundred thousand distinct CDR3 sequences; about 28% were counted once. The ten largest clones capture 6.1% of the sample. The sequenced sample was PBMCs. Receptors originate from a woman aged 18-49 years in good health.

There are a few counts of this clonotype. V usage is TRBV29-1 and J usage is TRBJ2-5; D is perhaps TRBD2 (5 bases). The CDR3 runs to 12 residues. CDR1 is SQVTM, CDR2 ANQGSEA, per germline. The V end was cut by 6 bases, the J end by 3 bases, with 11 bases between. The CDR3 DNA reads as TGCAGCGTGCTGGGAGTTAAAGAGACCCAGTACTTC. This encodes CSVLGVKETQYF.

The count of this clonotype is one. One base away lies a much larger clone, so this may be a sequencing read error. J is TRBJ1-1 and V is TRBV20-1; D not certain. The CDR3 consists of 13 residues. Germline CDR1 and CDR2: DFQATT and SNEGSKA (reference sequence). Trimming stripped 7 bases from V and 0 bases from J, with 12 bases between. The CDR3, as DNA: TGCAGTGTACAAGAGCACATGAACACTGAAGCTTTCTTT. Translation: CSVQEHMNTEAFF.

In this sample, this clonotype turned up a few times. This CDR3 reads CASSFRGSYNEQFF. The CDR3 DNA reads as TGTGCCAGCAGCTTCAGGGGCTCCTACAATGAGCAGTTCTTC. This rearrangement joins TRBV7-8 to TRBJ2-1, with D maybe TRBD1 (6 bases). V gave up 3 bases and J gave up 0 bases, with 6 bases separating them. The germline V gene has CDR1 SGHVS and CDR2 FQNEAQ. The CDR3 length is 14 residues.

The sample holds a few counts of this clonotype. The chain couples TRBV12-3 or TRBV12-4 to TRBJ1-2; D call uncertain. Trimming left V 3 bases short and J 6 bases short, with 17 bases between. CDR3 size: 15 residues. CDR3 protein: CASSFGSSGRDGYTF. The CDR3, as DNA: TGTGCCAGCAGTTTTGGCTCGTCGGGCAGAGATGGCTACACCTTC.

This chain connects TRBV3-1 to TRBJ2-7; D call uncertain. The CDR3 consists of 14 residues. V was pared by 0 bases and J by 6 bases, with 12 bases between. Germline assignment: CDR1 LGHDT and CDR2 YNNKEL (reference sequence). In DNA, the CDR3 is TGTGCCAGCAGCCAAGAAGATGGCCCCTTCGAGCAGTACTTC. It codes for CASSQEDGPFEQYF.

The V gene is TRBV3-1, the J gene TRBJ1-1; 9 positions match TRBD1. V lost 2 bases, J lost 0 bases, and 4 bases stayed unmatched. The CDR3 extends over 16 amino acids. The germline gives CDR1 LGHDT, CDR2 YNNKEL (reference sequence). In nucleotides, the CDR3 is TGTGCCAGCAGCCAACTTGGACAGGGGATGAACACTGAAGCTTTCTTT. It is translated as CASSQLGQGMNTEAFF.

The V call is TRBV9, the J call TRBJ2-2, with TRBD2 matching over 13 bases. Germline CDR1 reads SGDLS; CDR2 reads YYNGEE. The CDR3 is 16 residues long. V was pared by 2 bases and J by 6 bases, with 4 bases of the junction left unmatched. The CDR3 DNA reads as TGTGCCAGCAGCGTTACGGGACTAGCGGGGCCCGGGGAGCTGTTTTTT. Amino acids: CASSVTGLAGPGELFF.

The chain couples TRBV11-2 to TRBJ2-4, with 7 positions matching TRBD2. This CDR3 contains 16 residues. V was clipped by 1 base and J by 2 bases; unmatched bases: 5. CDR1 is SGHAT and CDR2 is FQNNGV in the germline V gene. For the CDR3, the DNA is TGTGCCAGCAGCTTAGCCGGGGGGATTCCCAAAAACATTCAGTACTTC. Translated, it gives CASSLAGGIPKNIQYF.

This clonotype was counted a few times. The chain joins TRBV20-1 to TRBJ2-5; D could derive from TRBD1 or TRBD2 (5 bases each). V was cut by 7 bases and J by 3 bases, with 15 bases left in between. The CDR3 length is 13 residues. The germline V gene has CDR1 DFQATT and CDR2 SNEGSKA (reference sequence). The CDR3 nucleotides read TGCAGTGTCGACGCCGGGACCAAAGAGACCCAGTACTTC. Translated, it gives CSVDAGTKETQYF.

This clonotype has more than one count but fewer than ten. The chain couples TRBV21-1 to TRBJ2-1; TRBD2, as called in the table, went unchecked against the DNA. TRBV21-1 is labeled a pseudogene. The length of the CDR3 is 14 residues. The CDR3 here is CASSKGEDVDEQFF. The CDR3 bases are TGTGCCAGCAGCAAGGGAGAAGACGTTGATGAGCAGTTCTTC.